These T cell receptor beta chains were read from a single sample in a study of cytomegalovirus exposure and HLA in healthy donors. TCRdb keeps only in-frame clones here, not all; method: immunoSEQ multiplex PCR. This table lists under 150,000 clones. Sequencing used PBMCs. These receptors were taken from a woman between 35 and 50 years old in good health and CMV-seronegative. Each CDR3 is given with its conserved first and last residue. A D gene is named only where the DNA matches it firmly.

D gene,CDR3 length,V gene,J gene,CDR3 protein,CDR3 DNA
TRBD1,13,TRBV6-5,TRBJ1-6,CASSDRGWTPLHF,TGTGCCAGCAGTGACAGGGGGTGGACACCCCTCCACTTT
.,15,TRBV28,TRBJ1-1,CASSGHGDWNTEAFF,TGTGCCAGCAGTGGACACGGAGATTGGAACACTGAAGCTTTCTTT
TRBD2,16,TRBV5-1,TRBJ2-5,CASSLVQGTSMETQYF,TGCGCCAGCAGCTTGGTCCAGGGGACTAGCATGGAGACCCAGTACTTC
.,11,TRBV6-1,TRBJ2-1,CASSEFSGWFF,TGTGCCAGCAGTGAATTTTCGGGGTGGTTCTTC
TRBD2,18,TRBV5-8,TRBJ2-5,CASSLGGTSGTNGETQYF,TGTGCCAGCAGCTTGGGGGGGACTAGCGGGACGAATGGGGAGACCCAGTACTTC
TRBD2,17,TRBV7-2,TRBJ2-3,CASSPLSSGGLTDTQYF,TGTGCCAGCAGCCCCCTATCTAGCGGGGGGCTCACAGATACGCAGTATTTT
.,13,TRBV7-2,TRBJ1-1,CASSLQGRTEAFF,TGTGCCAGCAGCCTACAGGGAAGGACTGAAGCTTTCTTT
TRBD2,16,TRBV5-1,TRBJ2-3,CASSLAVRGDPDTQYF,TGCGCCAGCAGCTTGGCCGTCCGGGGGGACCCAGATACGCAGTATTTT
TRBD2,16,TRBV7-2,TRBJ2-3,CASRRTSGGRADTQYF,TGTGCCAGCAGACGGACTAGCGGGGGTAGGGCAGATACGCAGTATTTT
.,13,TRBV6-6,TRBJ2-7,CASTPPEAYEQYF,TGTGCCAGCACCCCCCCTGAGGCCTACGAGCAGTACTTC
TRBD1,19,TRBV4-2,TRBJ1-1,CASSQDHIRVTGRNPEAFF,TGTGCCAGCAGCCAAGATCATATCCGGGTGACAGGGAGAAACCCTGAAGCTTTCTTT
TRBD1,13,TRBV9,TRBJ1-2,CASSVNRGAGYTF,TGTGCCAGCAGCGTAAACAGGGGAGCTGGCTACACCTTC
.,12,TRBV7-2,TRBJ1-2,CASSFMDNGYTF,TGTGCCAGCAGCTTTATGGACAACGGCTACACCTTC
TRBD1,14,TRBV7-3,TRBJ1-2,CASSLRGTGDGYTF,TGTGCCAGCAGCTTAAGGGGGACAGGGGATGGCTACACCTTC
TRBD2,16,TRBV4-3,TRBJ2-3,CASSQDRARGGSTQYF,TGCGCCAGCAGCCAAGATCGAGCGCGGGGGGGCAGTACGCAGTATTTT
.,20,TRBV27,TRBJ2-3,CASSLLASSPSFASTDTQYF,TGTGCCAGCAGTTTATTAGCGTCCTCTCCATCATTCGCTAGCACAGATACGCAGTATTTT
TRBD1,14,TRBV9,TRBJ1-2,CASGDSPPGYGYTF,TGTGCCAGCGGGGACAGTCCTCCAGGGTATGGCTACACCTTC
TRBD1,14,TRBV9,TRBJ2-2,CASGWDRHTGELFF,TGTGCCAGCGGTTGGGACAGACACACCGGGGAGCTGTTTTTT
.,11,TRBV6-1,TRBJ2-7,CASLAGYEQYF,TGTGCCAGCCTCGCAGGTTACGAGCAGTACTTC
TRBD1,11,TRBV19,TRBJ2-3,CATTGGVTQYF,TGTGCCACCACAGGGGGCGTTACGCAGTATTTT
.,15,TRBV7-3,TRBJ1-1,CASSLEAGMNTEAFF,TGTGCCAGCAGCTTAGAGGCGGGAATGAACACTGAAGCTTTCTTT
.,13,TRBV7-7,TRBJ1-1,CASSFGENTEAFF,TGTGCTAGCAGCTTCGGGGAGAACACTGAAGCTTTCTTT
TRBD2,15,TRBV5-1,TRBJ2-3,CASRTSGESTDTQYF,TGCGCCAGCAGGACTAGCGGGGAGAGCACAGATACGCAGTATTTT